The next 18 T cell receptor beta chains were all read from a single sample in a study of T cell responses to AZD1222 COVID-19 vaccine (dated by TCRdb to the early 2020s). The library was prepared using the immunoSEQ multiplex PCR assay. Imported from immuneACCESS, the table was reduced by TCRdb to in-frame sequences with V and J called. These copies leave out some clones; in studies compared against another copy, an unresolved V gene accounts for under half, and the cause of the remainder is not known. The sample profile shows 25,000 to 30,000 clones; around 78% of them were found once. Approximately 5% of the sample is held by the ten biggest clonotypes. The sample's time point label is to be understood as: baseline before first vaccination. The starting material was peripheral blood, obtained on day 0 of AZD1222 vaccination. The receptors come from an adult in good health.

The J gene is TRBJ1-4, the V gene TRBV6-6; TRBD1 might be the D (6 bases). V dropped 8 bases and J dropped 7 bases, with 20 bases sitting between them. Germline V lookup: CDR1 MNHNY, CDR2 SVGAGI (reference sequence). The CDR3 totals 15 residues. CDR3 DNA: TGTGCCAGCTCAAAGGGGGGCGATGTTGGTGAAAAACTGTTTTTT. This codes for CASSKGGDVGEKLFF.

The CDR3 DNA reads TGTGCCAGCAGCCGGACTGCAACTAATGAAAAACTGTTTTTT. Its protein product is CASSRTATNEKLFF. This chain connects TRBV7-9 to TRBJ1-4, with D unclear. Trimming took off 5 bases at V and 0 bases at J, with 7 bases between the two ends. From germline, CDR1 is SEHNR and CDR2 FQNEAQ (reference sequence). This CDR3 has 14 residues.

The rearrangement joins TRBV28 to TRBJ1-1; possible D gene TRBD1, 5 bases. Trimming stripped 6 bases from V and 1 base from J, with 15 bases between. The CDR3 covers 15 residues. Germline V lookup: CDR1 MDHEN, CDR2 SYDVKM. In DNA form, the CDR3 reads TGTGCCAGCAGGACCTGGGGACGGGAGAACACTGAAGCTTTCTTT. It specifies CASRTWGRENTEAFF.

This chain connects TRBV6-5 to TRBJ2-5, with 8 bases fitting TRBD2. Germline V gives CDR1 MNHEY, CDR2 SVGAGI. V lost 9 bases and J lost 0; bases outside the gene matches: 6. The CDR3 runs 14 residues. CDR3 bases: TGTGCCAGTTTCGGCGGGGGGCACCAAGAGACCCAGTACTTC. Protein sequence: CASFGGGHQETQYF.

The chain employs TRBV6-2 or TRBV6-3 and TRBJ1-2; D is uncertain. CDR1 is MNHEY and CDR2 is SVGEGT in the germline V gene. The length of the CDR3 is 15 residues. Trimming shortened V by 0 bases and J by 7 bases, and 15 bases separated the two germline ends. The CDR3 DNA reads as TGTGCCAGCAGTTACTCTACGACTTCGGTTGGTGGCTACACCTTC. Amino acids: CASSYSTTSVGGYTF.

V gene TRBV5-1 combines with J gene TRBJ1-2, with 8 bases aligning to TRBD1. The CDR3 loop spans 14 amino acids. Trimming removed 0 bases from V and 7 bases from J; junction bases left unmatched: 5. The germline V gene encodes CDR1 SGHRS and CDR2 YFSETQ. CDR3 bases: TGCGCCAGCAGCTTGGCCCAGGGGGCAGGTGGCTACACCTTC. As protein: CASSLAQGAGGYTF.

This clone turned up a few times. The J gene is TRBJ1-1, the V gene TRBV19, with D possibly being TRBD1 (6 bases). Trimming stripped 1 base from V and 1 base from J, with 19 bases between. CDR1 is LNHDA, CDR2 SQIVND, per germline (reference sequence). The CDR3 is 18 amino acids. The CDR3 region is CASSIGVQGMRSNTEAFF. CDR3 DNA: TGTGCCAGTAGTATAGGAGTCCAGGGGATGAGATCGAACACTGAAGCTTTCTTT.

This chain uses TRBV7-9 with TRBJ1-1; D gene ambiguous. The ends were cut back, 1 base at V and 1 base at J, with 7 bases in the middle. Germline CDR1 and CDR2: SEHNR and FQNEAQ (reference sequence). This CDR3 is 14 amino acids long. CDR3 amino acids: CASSLVGRNTEAFF. The DNA for the CDR3 is TGTGCCAGCAGCTTAGTCGGAAGGAACACTGAAGCTTTCTTT.

This clone was found once. The chain is built from TRBV4-1 and TRBJ1-6, with unresolved D. V dropped 1 base and J dropped 3 bases, with 10 bases sitting between them. Per germline, CDR1 MGHRA and CDR2 YSYEKL. This CDR3 has 16 amino acids. The CDR3 loop is CASSQGEPFYNSPLHF. The DNA for the CDR3 is TGCGCCAGCAGCCAAGGGGAGCCTTTCTATAATTCACCCCTCCACTTT.

This rearrangement joins TRBV7-2 to TRBJ2-5, with 8 bases matching TRBD1. Germline trimming cut 5 bases from V and 5 bases from J; bases unmatched to any gene: 4. Germline lookup yields CDR1 SGHTA and CDR2 FQGNSA. The CDR3 runs to 13 residues. The DNA for the CDR3 is TGTGCCAGCAGCCCACAGGGGGGCGAGACCCAGTACTTC. This encodes CASSPQGGETQYF.

This clone was observed once. In DNA, the CDR3 is TGTGCTAGTGGTCAGAGACAGGGCGGGAGTGGCTACACCTTC. This translates into CASGQRQGGSGYTF. V and J are TRBV12-5 and TRBJ1-2; 7 nucleotides align to TRBD1. The CDR3 extends over 14 amino acids. Germline V gene sequence: CDR1 LGHNT, CDR2 FRNRAP. V dropped 5 bases and J dropped 7; count of bases not matched to a gene: 10.

The J gene is TRBJ2-3, the V gene TRBV5-1, with D tentatively TRBD1 (6 bases). There are 14 residues in the CDR3. CDR1 is SGHRS, CDR2 YFSETQ, per germline. With 4 bases removed from V and 2 bases from J, the gap between germline ends came to 11 bases. The CDR3 DNA is TGCGCCAGCAGCCCAGGACAGCTCACAGATACGCAGTATTTT. Translation gives CASSPGQLTDTQYF.

The CDR3 DNA reads TGTGCCAGCAGCTCGTTCTCCTACAATGAGCAGTTCTTC. The encoded protein is CASSSFSYNEQFF. The rearrangement links TRBV7-2 to TRBJ2-1; D is uncertain. V was clipped by 4 bases and J by 0 bases, with 4 bases between them. This CDR3 contains 13 residues. Per the germline V gene, CDR1 is SGHTA and CDR2 is FQGNSA. The full variable domain, its missing parts supplied by reference TRBV7-2 and TRBJ2-1, is GAGVSQSPSNKVTEKGKDVELRCDPISGHTALYWYRQSLGQGLEFLIYFQGNSAPDKSGLPSDRFSAERTGGSVSTLTIQRTQQEDSAVYLCASSSFSYNEQFFGPGTRLTVL.

The chain combines TRBV5-1 with TRBJ2-1; a weak D match, TRBD1 (6 bases). Germline V gene lookup returns CDR1 SGHRS and CDR2 YFSETQ. The CDR3 contains 13 residues. The V gene lost 2 bases and the J gene lost 13 bases, with 16 bases spanning the gap. The DNA for the CDR3 is TGCGCCAGCAGCTTAGAGGGGGTTTCAAGTCAGTTCTTC. Protein sequence: CASSLEGVSSQFF.

This clone was detected once. The chain carries TRBV18 and TRBJ1-1, with D perhaps TRBD1 (6 bases). V was shortened by 4 bases and J by 3 bases, with 9 bases between the two germline ends. Germline V gives CDR1 KGHSH, CDR2 LQKENI. The CDR3 contains 13 residues. The CDR3 bases are TGTGCCAGCTCACGAAACAGGGACACTGAAGCTTTCTTT. Protein sequence: CASSRNRDTEAFF.

This sequence joins TRBV6-1 and TRBJ2-7; D is tentatively TRBD1 or TRBD2 (5 bases each). Germline V gives CDR1 MNHNS, CDR2 SASEGT. V was clipped by 0 bases and J by 11 bases, with 11 bases between them. This CDR3 is built from 12 residues. CDR3 amino acids: CASSEAGEREYV. Here the CDR3 DNA reads TGTGCCAGCAGTGAAGCGGGGGAGAGGGAGTACGTC.

CDR3 nucleotide sequence: TGCAGCGGGGGGGATCGCGAGCAGTACTTC. Translating it yields CSGGDREQYF. V usage is TRBV29-1 and J usage is TRBJ2-7; TRBD2 might be the D (6 bases). The CDR3 has 10 residues. V was pared by 7 bases and J by 6 bases, with 10 bases between. Germline V CDR1 and CDR2: SQVTM, ANQGSEA.

The chain recombines TRBV5-1 with TRBJ1-5, with 7 bases matching TRBD1. V was clipped by 4 bases and J by 9 bases; unmatched bases: 10. This CDR3 region has 14 residues. Germline CDR1 and CDR2: SGHRS and YFSETQ. The CDR3 DNA reads TGCGCCAGCAGCACTGGGACAGAGGTTTTGCCCCAGCATTTT. Translated: CASSTGTEVLPQHF.